The 22 T cell receptor beta chains presented below share a single source sample, sequenced in a study of T cells in women clearing cervical HPV infection. Data came from immunoSEQ multiplex PCR; TCRdb stores just in-frame clones and leaves some out. The sample holds approximately 17,000 clones. The sequencing input was blood buffy coat. The receptors stem from a woman between 18 and 75 years old with a cervical HPV16 infection that either progressed to CIN3+ or cleared (not recorded which).

This clone is called medium-sized based on its frequency. The CDR3 end is not reached by the read, which stops 3 residues before it; the germline J gene fills it in. The chain links TRBV10-3 to TRBJ2-2; no definite D call. This CDR3 spans 13 amino acids. Germline V gives CDR1 ENHRY, CDR2 SYGVKD. V shed 8 bases and J shed 10 bases, with 17 bases lying between them. CDR3 DNA, as far as it was read: TGTGCCATCTCACGCCCGGGTATGTCGGAG. Translating gives CAISRPGMSE. The whole CDR3 region reads CAISRPGMSELFF.

To note about this clone: The missing CDR3 end, 3 residues past where the read stops, is filled in from the germline J gene. The chain carries TRBV5-8 and TRBJ2-7, with D possibly TRBD1 on 5 matching bases. CDR1 and CDR2 (germline): SGHTS, YDEGEE. V was pared by 6 bases and J by 0 bases, with 10 bases between. This CDR3 is built from 13 residues. CDR3 DNA, as far as it was read: TGTGCCAGCACCTCGGACAACTCCTACGAG. This translates into CASTSDNSYE. The whole CDR3 reads CASTSDNSYEQYF.

Concerning this clone: The read halts 3 residues ahead of the CDR3 end, with the missing end drawn from the germline J gene. The rearrangement joins TRBV19 to TRBJ1-2; possibly TRBD1 for D (5 bases). CDR1 is LNHDA, CDR2 SQIVND, per germline (reference sequence). The CDR3 extends over 12 amino acids. Deletions cut 5 bases from V and 4 bases from J, with 8 bases between. The covered CDR3 bases are TGTGCCAGTAGTCGGGGGAGCTATGGC. Translating it yields CASSRGSYG. The CDR3 in full is CASSRGSYGYTF.

CDR3 in amino acids: CASSPSGGKNIQYF. CDR3 bases read: TGTGCCAGCTCACCATCCGGCGGTAAAAACATT. V is TRBV18 and J is TRBJ2-4; D is unresolved. Read data end 3 residues before the CDR3 end; the end is taken from the germline J gene. V was cut by 2 bases and J by 4 bases, with 9 bases left in between. CDR3 size: 14 residues. Germline CDR1 reads KGHSH; CDR2 reads LQKENI.

A note on this clone: Read data end 3 residues before the CDR3 end; the end is taken from the germline J gene. This chain joins TRBV29-1 and TRBJ2-5; 10 nucleotides match TRBD1. Germline assignment: CDR1 SQVTM and CDR2 ANQGSEA. There are 14 residues in the CDR3. The CDR3 sequence is CSKTGTGDGRTQYF. The covered CDR3 bases are TGCAGCAAAACGGGGACAGGGGATGGGCGAACC.

Worth noting for this clone: Read data end 3 residues before the CDR3 end; the end is taken from the germline J gene. This chain links TRBV20-1 with TRBJ2-5; D is possibly TRBD2 (6 bases). With 2 bases removed from V and 3 bases from J, the gap between germline ends came to 10 bases. Germline V gene data show CDR1 as DFQATT and CDR2 as SNEGSKA (reference sequence). The CDR3 spans 13 residues. CDR3 loop: CSARRGLKETQYF. CDR3 DNA, as far as it was read: TGCAGTGCTAGACGGGGACTTAAAGAGACC.

To note about this clone: The read halts 3 residues ahead of the CDR3 end, with the missing end drawn from the germline J gene. The V call is TRBV20-1, the J call TRBJ1-1; weak D call: TRBD1 (5 bases). Trimming stripped 3 bases from V and 5 bases from J, with 13 bases between. Germline V gene data show CDR1 as DFQATT and CDR2 as SNEGSKA (reference sequence). There are 13 residues in the CDR3. The CDR3 sequence: CSASRQGRTEAFF. CDR3 bases read: TGCAGTGCTAGCCGGCAGGGAAGGACTGAA.

On this clone: The CDR3 extends 3 residues past the end of the read, so its final part is completed from the germline J gene. The J gene is TRBJ2-5, the V gene TRBV20-1; 9 bases map to TRBD1. The CDR3 length is 13 residues. Trimming removed 6 bases from V and 1 base from J; junction bases left unmatched: 3. CDR1 DFQATT and CDR2 SNEGSKA come from the germline V gene (reference sequence). CDR3 sequence reads: CSAKTGGQETQYF. The sequenced CDR3 bases are TGCAGTGCCAAGACAGGGGGCCAAGAGACC.

Notes on this clone: The missing CDR3 end, 3 residues past where the read stops, is filled in from the germline J gene. The V and J genes are TRBV20-1 and TRBJ2-5, with TRBD1 matching over 9 bases. This CDR3 is built from 14 residues. Trimming cost V 6 bases and J 5 bases; bases outside gene matches: 10. Germline lookup yields CDR1 DFQATT and CDR2 SNEGSKA (reference sequence). The CDR3 loop is CSARTGDTGETQYF. The sequenced part of the CDR3 DNA is TGCAGTGCCCGGACAGGGGATACTGGGGAGACC.

On this clone itself: The read ends 3 residues shy of where the CDR3 ends; the end is completed using the germline J gene. This chain joins TRBV5-6 and TRBJ2-2; 10 bases are a match to TRBD2. Germline V gene lookup returns CDR1 SGHDT and CDR2 YYEEEE. The CDR3 runs 15 residues. V lost 5 bases and J lost 6; bases outside the gene matches: 7. The covered CDR3 bases are TGTGCCAGCAGGGCGACTAGCGGGTATGCCGGGGAG. Residues: CASRATSGYAGE. The whole CDR3 is CASRATSGYAGELFF.

Of note for this clone: The missing CDR3 end, 3 residues past where the read stops, is filled in from the germline J gene. This chain uses TRBV13 with TRBJ2-7; TRBD2 aligns across 8 bases. Germline CDR1 is PRHDT and CDR2 is FYEKMQ (reference sequence). The CDR3 is 16 amino acids. The V segment lost 5 bases and the J segment 0 bases; nucleotides outside the gene matches: 9. The CDR3 bases that were read are TGTGCCAGCAGCACCTCGGAAGCGGGAGTCTCCTACGAG. This translates into CASSTSEAGVSYE. The complete CDR3 sequence is CASSTSEAGVSYEQYF.

On this clone itself: Coverage ceases 3 residues before the CDR3 finishes, and the germline J gene fills in the end. This rearrangement joins TRBV10-3 to TRBJ2-2; D is possibly TRBD1 or TRBD2 (7 bases each). The germline V gene encodes CDR1 ENHRY and CDR2 SYGVKD. V lost 5 bases and J 10 bases, leaving 14 bases between the germline ends. The CDR3 spans 13 residues. CDR3 protein: CAISRQGGVELFF. The sequenced part of the CDR3 DNA is TGTGCCATCAGTAGACAGGGAGGGGTGGAG.

Comments on this clone: The CDR3 extends 3 residues past the end of the read, so its final part is completed from the germline J gene. This chain joins TRBV27 and TRBJ1-2, with D uncertain. Germline assignment: CDR1 MNHEY and CDR2 SMNVEV (reference sequence). This CDR3 is 12 amino acids long. The DNA read from the CDR3 is TGTGCCAGCAGTTCCGGGTTGTCCGGC. It is translated as CASSSGLSG. The full CDR3 is CASSSGLSGYTF.

Comment on this clone: The CDR3 end is not reached by the read, which stops 3 residues before it; the germline J gene fills it in. V and J are TRBV28 and TRBJ2-3; TRBD2 agrees at 9 bases. The V gene's germline CDR1 is MDHEN and CDR2 SYDVKM. This CDR3 is built from 14 residues. V shed 8 bases and J 3 bases; nucleotides not matched to a gene: 6. Incomplete CDR3 DNA: TGTGCCAGCCTACCGGGACTAGCAACAGATACG. Translated: CASLPGLATDT. Given in full, the CDR3 is CASLPGLATDTQYF.

For this clone: The CDR3 is cut off 3 residues early in the read; its end comes from the germline J gene. The rearrangement joins TRBV5-1 to TRBJ1-1; no clear D gene. The CDR3 sequence is 14 residues long. V gave up 0 bases and J gave up 0 bases, with 6 bases separating them. Germline V gene sequence: CDR1 SGHRS, CDR2 YFSETQ. This chain's CDR3 is CASSLDSVNTEAFF. The CDR3 bases that were read are TGCGCCAGCAGCTTGGACAGTGTGAACACTGAA.

The CDR3 region is CASSSIGLEGDTQYF. CDR3 DNA (partial): TGTGCCAGCAGCTCCATCGGACTAGAGGGGGATACG. This chain connects TRBV7-6 to TRBJ2-3, with TRBD2 identical over 7 bases. The read comes to an end 3 residues before the CDR3 does, leaving the germline J gene to fill in the end. CDR3 size: 15 residues. Unmatched junction bases numbered 10, after V lost 4 bases and J lost 6 bases. Germline lookup yields CDR1 SGHVS and CDR2 FNYEAQ.

Remarks on this clone: Coverage ceases 3 residues before the CDR3 finishes, and the germline J gene fills in the end. This sequence joins TRBV20-1 and TRBJ2-5, with 7 bases identical to TRBD1. The CDR3 loop spans 13 amino acids. Trimming took 6 bases from V and 5 from J; bases not matched to a gene: 9. Germline V gene lookup returns CDR1 DFQATT and CDR2 SNEGSKA (reference sequence). The covered CDR3 bases are TGCAGTGCGAGACCCGGGACAGCGGAGACC. This gives the protein CSARPGTAET. The whole CDR3 reads CSARPGTAETQYF.

Remarks on this clone: The observed sequence ends 3 residues before the CDR3 terminus, with the missing tail filled in from the germline J gene. The chain links TRBV7-2 to TRBJ2-7; D is unresolved. This CDR3 has 12 amino acids. Germline V lookup: CDR1 SGHTA, CDR2 FQGNSA. V lost 5 bases to trimming and J lost 3 bases, with 8 bases between them. CDR3: CASSTLNYEQYF. The part of the CDR3 DNA that was read is TGTGCCAGCAGCACTCTCAACTACGAG.

On this clone itself: The read ends 3 residues before the CDR3 terminus; that terminus is restored from the germline J gene. The rearrangement links TRBV19 to TRBJ2-7; 11 nucleotides align to TRBD1. The CDR3 contains 14 residues. Germline loops: CDR1 LNHDA, CDR2 SQIVND (reference sequence). V dropped 6 bases and J dropped 3; count of bases not matched to a gene: 4. CDR3 amino acids: CASSPDRGHYEQYF. The sequenced part of the CDR3 DNA is TGTGCCAGTAGCCCGGACAGGGGGCACTACGAG.

The covered CDR3 bases are TGCAGTGCCGAGGGACTAGCGGTATCCCCCGATACG. Amino acid sequence: CSAEGLAVSPDT. The complete CDR3 sequence is CSAEGLAVSPDTQYF. The genes are TRBV20-1 and TRBJ2-3, with 11 bases lining up with TRBD2. The DNA ends 3 residues before the CDR3 does, and the rest of the CDR3 is filled in from the germline J gene. With V trimmed by 6 bases and J by 6 bases, 11 bases remained unmatched. Germline CDR1 DFQATT, CDR2 SNEGSKA (reference sequence). The CDR3 totals 15 residues.

About this clone: The read terminates 3 residues ahead of where the CDR3 ends, so the germline J gene completes it. This sequence joins TRBV11-2 and TRBJ1-4; TRBD1 might be the D (6 bases). This CDR3 is built from 13 residues. Germline CDR1 reads SGHAT; CDR2 reads FQNNGV. The CDR3 is CASSEGGSSKLFF. The CDR3 DNA, read in part, is TGTGCCAGCAGCGAAGGGGGTAGCTCGAAA.

Comments on this clone: The sequence runs out 3 residues before the end of the CDR3; the remainder is reconstructed from the germline J gene. This sequence joins TRBV18 and TRBJ1-6; D uncertain. The CDR3 is 13 residues long. The germline V and J ends were trimmed by 8 bases and 4 bases, with 9 bases remaining between them. Germline CDR1 KGHSH, CDR2 LQKENI. Partial CDR3 DNA: TGTGCCAGCCAGAGGGTTTATAATTCACCC. The encoded protein is CASQRVYNSP. The whole CDR3 reads CASQRVYNSPLHF.